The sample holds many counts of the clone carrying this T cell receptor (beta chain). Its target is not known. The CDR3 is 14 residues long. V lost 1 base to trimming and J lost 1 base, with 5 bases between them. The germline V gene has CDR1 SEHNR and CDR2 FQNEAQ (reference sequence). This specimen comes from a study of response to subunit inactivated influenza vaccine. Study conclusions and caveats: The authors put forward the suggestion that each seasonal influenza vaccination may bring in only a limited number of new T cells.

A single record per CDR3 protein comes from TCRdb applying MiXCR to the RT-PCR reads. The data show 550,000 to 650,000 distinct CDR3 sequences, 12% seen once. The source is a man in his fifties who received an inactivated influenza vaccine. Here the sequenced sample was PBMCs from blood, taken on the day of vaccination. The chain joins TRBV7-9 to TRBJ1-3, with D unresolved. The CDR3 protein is CASSLGQSGNTIYF. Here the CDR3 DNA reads TGTGCCAGCAGCTTAGGCCAGTCTGGAAACACCATATATTTT.